The sequence of this T cell receptor beta chain was determined in a study of CXCR3-negative and CXCR3-positive naive CD8 T cells. Study-wide points: Between one naive subset and the other, surface CD5 was comparable, and TCR strength was inferred from TRB CDR3 properties.

The TRB cDNA libraries were prepared by 5' RACE with UMI labels. TCRdb derives one entry per CDR3 protein from the 5' RACE reads, leaving out DNA. The specimen's table records tens of thousands of distinct CDR3 sequences. Details on this clonotype: The antigen is undetermined.

Germline lookup yields CDR1 SNHLY and CDR2 FYNNEI. This CDR3 spans 16 amino acids. The clonotype was recovered from a human donor in good health. Some clones in this sample may be carry-over from other donors' samples. J is TRBJ2-2 and V is TRBV2; TCRdb's D call, TRBD1, is unchecked because there is no DNA. The specimen was memory CD8+ T cells from blood. CDR3 sequence: CASRGGQGLNTGELFF.